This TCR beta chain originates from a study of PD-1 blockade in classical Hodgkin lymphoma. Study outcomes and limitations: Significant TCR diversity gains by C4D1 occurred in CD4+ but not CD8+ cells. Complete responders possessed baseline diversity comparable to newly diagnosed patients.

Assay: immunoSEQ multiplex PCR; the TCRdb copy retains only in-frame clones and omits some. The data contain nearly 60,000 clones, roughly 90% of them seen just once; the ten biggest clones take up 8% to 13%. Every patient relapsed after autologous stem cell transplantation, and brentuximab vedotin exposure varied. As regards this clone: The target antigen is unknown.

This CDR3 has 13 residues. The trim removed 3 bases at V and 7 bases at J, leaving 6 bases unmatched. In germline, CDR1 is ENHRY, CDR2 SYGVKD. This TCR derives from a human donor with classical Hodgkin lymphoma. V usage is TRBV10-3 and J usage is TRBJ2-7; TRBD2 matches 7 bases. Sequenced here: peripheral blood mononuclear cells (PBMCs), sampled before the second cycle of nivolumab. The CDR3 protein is CAISDRLAQEQYF. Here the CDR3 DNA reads TGTGCCATCAGTGACCGACTAGCCCAGGAGCAGTACTTC.